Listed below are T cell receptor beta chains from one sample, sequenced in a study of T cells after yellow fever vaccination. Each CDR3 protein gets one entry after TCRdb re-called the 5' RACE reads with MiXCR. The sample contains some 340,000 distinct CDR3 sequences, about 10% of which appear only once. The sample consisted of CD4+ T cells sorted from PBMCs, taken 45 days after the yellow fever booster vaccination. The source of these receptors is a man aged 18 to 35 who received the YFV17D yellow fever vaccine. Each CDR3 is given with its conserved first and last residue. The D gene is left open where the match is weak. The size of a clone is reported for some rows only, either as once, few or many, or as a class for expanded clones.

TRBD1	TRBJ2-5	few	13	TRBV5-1	CASSPQGSETQYF	TGCGCCAGCAGCCCACAGGGGTCGGAGACCCAGTACTTC
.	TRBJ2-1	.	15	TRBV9	CASSVRGGYLNEQFF	TGTGCCAGCAGCGTAAGAGGGGGATATCTGAATGAGCAGTTCTTC
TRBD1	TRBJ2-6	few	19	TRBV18	CASSPRTGTGGTGANVLTF	TGTGCCAGCTCACCACGGACAGGGACAGGGGGTACTGGGGCCAACGTCCTGACTTTC
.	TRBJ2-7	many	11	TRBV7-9	CASSVSYEQYF	TGTGCCAGCAGCGTCAGCTACGAGCAGTACTTC
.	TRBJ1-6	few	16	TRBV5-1	CASSPGLKHYNSPLHF	TGCGCCAGCAGCCCCGGACTCAAGCACTATAATTCACCCCTCCACTTT
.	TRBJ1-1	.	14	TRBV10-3	CAISDEEGITEAFF	TGTGCCATCAGTGATGAGGAGGGCATTACTGAAGCTTTCTTT
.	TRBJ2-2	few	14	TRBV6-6	CASTTDGNTGELFF	TGTGCCAGCACCACGGACGGGAACACCGGGGAGCTGTTTTTT
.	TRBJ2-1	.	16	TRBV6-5	CASSSYSSRTYNEQFF	TGTGCCAGCAGTTCTTATTCAAGTAGGACTTACAATGAGCAGTTCTTC
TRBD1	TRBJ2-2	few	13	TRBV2	CASRTGATGELFF	TGTGCCAGCAGAACAGGGGCCACCGGGGAGCTGTTTTTT
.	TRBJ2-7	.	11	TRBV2	CATGREYEQYF	TGTGCCACCGGACGGGAGTACGAGCAGTACTTC
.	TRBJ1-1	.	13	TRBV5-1	CASSLIPGGEAFF	TGCGCCAGCAGCTTAATCCCCGGGGGTGAAGCTTTCTTT
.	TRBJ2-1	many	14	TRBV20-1	CSAPGDAYGDEQFF	TGCAGTGCCCCGGGGGACGCGTACGGCGATGAGCAGTTCTTC
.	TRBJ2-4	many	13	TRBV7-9	CASSSRDNNIQYF	TGTGCCAGCAGCAGCCGGGACAACAACATTCAGTACTTC
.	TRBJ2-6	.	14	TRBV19	CASSITDWANVLTF	TGTGCCAGTAGTATCACGGACTGGGCCAACGTCCTGACTTTC
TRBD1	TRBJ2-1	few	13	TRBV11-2	CASSLQSGGSQFF	TGTGCCAGCAGCTTGCAGTCAGGGGGCTCGCAGTTCTTC
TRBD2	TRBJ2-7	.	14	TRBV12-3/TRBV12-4	CASSALAGGPKQYF	TGTGCCAGCAGTGCCCTAGCGGGGGGGCCTAAGCAGTACTTC
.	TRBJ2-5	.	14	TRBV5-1	CASSLVPDDETQYF	TGCGCCAGCAGCTTGGTGCCAGACGATGAGACCCAGTACTTC
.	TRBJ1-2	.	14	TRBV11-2	CASRRLTLGYGYTF	TGTGCCAGCAGGCGACTCACATTGGGCTATGGCTACACCTTC
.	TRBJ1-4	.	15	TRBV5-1	CASSLVGGVNEKLFF	TGCGCCAGCAGCTTGGTTGGGGGCGTTAATGAAAAACTGTTTTTT
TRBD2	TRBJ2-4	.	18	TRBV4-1	CASSQGIAGGRTKNIQYF	TGCGCCAGCAGCCAAGGAATAGCGGGGGGGCGGACCAAAAACATTCAGTACTTC
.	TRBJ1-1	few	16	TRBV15	CATSRDNPGINTEAFF	TGTGCCACCAGCAGAGATAACCCGGGAATCAACACTGAAGCTTTCTTT
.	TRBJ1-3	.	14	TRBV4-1	CASRTTGSGNTIYF	TGCGCCAGCAGGACCACGGGCTCTGGAAACACCATATATTTT
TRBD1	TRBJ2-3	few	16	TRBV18	CASSPGRDRVSDTQYF	TGTGCCAGCTCACCAGGGAGGGACAGGGTCTCAGATACGCAGTATTTT
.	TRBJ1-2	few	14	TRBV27	CASSATYSNYGYTF	TGTGCCAGCAGTGCGACCTATTCTAACTATGGCTACACCTTC
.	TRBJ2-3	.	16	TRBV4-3	CASSPGKGGPGDTQYF	TGCGCCAGCAGCCCGGGGAAGGGGGGGCCGGGAGATACGCAGTATTTT
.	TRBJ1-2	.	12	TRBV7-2	CASSPRFDGYTF	TGTGCCAGCAGCCCCCGATTTGATGGCTACACCTTC
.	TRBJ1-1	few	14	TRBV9	CASSVDGMNTEAFF	TGTGCCAGCAGCGTAGATGGTATGAACACTGAAGCTTTCTTT
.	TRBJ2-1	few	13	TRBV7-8	CASSLEPYNEQFF	TGTGCCAGCAGCTTAGAACCATACAATGAGCAGTTCTTC
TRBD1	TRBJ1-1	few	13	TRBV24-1	CATSAADRDIAFF	TGTGCCACCAGTGCGGCCGACAGGGATATAGCTTTCTTT
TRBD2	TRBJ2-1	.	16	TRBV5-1	CASRQSAGSSYNEQFF	TGCGCCAGCAGACAGTCAGCGGGGAGCTCCTACAATGAGCAGTTCTTC
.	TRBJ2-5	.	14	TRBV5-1	CASSLSPREETQYF	TGCGCCAGCAGCTTGAGTCCGAGGGAAGAGACCCAGTACTTC
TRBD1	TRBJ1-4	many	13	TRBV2	CASSDGTGEKLFF	TGTGCCAGCAGTGACGGGACAGGGGAAAAACTGTTTTTT
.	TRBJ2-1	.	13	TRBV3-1	CASSRQGGGEQFF	TGTGCCAGCAGCCGACAGGGCGGGGGTGAGCAGTTCTTC
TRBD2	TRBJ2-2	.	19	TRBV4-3	CASSQDRLAGGLNTGELFF	TGCGCCAGCAGCCAAGATAGACTAGCGGGGGGGCTAAACACCGGGGAGCTGTTTTTT
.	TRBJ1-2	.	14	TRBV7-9	CASSLGIDRPPALF	TGTGCCAGCAGCTTAGGGATTGACCGTCCCCCGGCCCTCTTC
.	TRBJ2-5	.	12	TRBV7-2	CASSLHQETQYF	TGTGCCAGCAGCTTACACCAAGAGACCCAGTACTTC
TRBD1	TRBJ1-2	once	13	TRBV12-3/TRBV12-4	CASSLTTGAGYTF	TGTGCCAGCAGTTTAACGACAGGGGCTGGCTACACCTTC
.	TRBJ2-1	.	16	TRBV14	CASSQVPVRVRNEQFF	TGTGCCAGCAGCCAAGTCCCGGTCAGGGTGAGGAATGAGCAGTTCTTC
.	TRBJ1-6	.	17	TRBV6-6	CASYTLRTSSYNSPLHF	TGTGCCAGCTACACCTTAAGGACGAGCTCCTATAATTCACCCCTCCACTTT
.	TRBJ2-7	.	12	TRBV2	CASSDSDYEQYF	TGTGCCAGCAGTGACTCGGACTACGAGCAGTACTTC
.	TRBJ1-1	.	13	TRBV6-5	CASSYGWGAEAFF	TGTGCCAGCAGTTACGGCTGGGGGGCTGAAGCTTTCTTT
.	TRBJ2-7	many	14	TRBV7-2	CASSPSRKTWEQYF	TGTGCCAGCAGCCCCTCTAGGAAAACTTGGGAGCAGTACTTC
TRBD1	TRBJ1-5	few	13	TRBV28	CASRSGQHQPQHF	TGTGCCAGCAGATCGGGACAGCATCAGCCCCAGCATTTT